The 25 T cell receptor beta chains below come from one sample, sequenced in a study of blood T cell repertoires in COVID-19. Assay: immunoSEQ multiplex PCR; the TCRdb copy retains only in-frame clones and omits some. The sample shows under 90,000 clones, 60% to 80% of them seen only once. The sample taken for sequencing was peripheral blood. The receptors derive from a human donor in a cohort sampled during active COVID-19.

The chain links TRBV19 to TRBJ2-1; TRBD2 matches 11 bases. CDR3 length equals 17 residues. Germline V CDR1 and CDR2: LNHDA, SQIVND (reference sequence). With 9 bases clipped from V and 2 bases from J, the junction kept 12 bases outside the gene matches. CDR3 loop: CASNSGRASIPYNEQFF. CDR3 DNA sequence: TGTGCCAGCAATAGCGGGAGGGCCAGCATACCCTACAATGAGCAGTTCTTC.

The chain uses TRBV4-1 and TRBJ2-2; 9 nucleotides match TRBD2. CDR3 length: 17 residues. J was trimmed by 2 bases and V by 0 bases; bases with no gene match: 4. Germline V gives CDR1 MGHRA, CDR2 YSYEKL. CDR3 protein: CASSQESSGVNTGELFF. For the CDR3, the DNA is TGCGCCAGCAGCCAAGAGTCTAGCGGGGTTAACACCGGGGAGCTGTTTTTT.

This sequence joins TRBV18 and TRBJ2-7, with TRBD1 matching over 11 bases. The V gene's germline CDR1 is KGHSH and CDR2 LQKENI. The CDR3 is 15 amino acids. After removal of 6 bases from V and 2 bases from J, the junction contained 6 bases not matched to a gene. The CDR3 region is CASSLGQGGTYEQYV. The DNA of the CDR3 is TGTGCCAGCTCGCTGGGACAGGGGGGAACCTACGAGCAGTACGTC.

This clone was detected only a few times. The CDR3 nucleotides are TGTGCCAGCATCCAGGACAGCCAAGAGACCCAGTACTTC. As protein: CASIQDSQETQYF. This chain joins TRBV2 and TRBJ2-5, with D tentatively TRBD1 (6 bases). Trimming stripped 7 bases from V and 1 base from J, with 10 bases between. The CDR3 has 13 residues. CDR1 is SNHLY, CDR2 FYNNEI, per germline.

V gene TRBV25-1 combines with J gene TRBJ1-2; 9 bases line up with TRBD1. This CDR3 contains 14 residues. Germline CDR1 is MGHDK and CDR2 is SYGVNS. J gave up 10 bases and V 4 bases, and 10 bases lay outside the gene matches. CDR3 DNA sequence: TGTGCCAGCAGTGTGCCGGGACAGGGAGGTCCCTACACCTTC. As protein: CASSVPGQGGPYTF.

This clone was picked up a small number of times. The V call is TRBV28, the J call TRBJ2-7, with TRBD2 identical over 13 bases. The ends lost 8 bases at V and 5 bases at J; junction bases unmatched: 3. Per the germline V gene, CDR1 is MDHEN and CDR2 is SYDVKM. The CDR3 runs to 13 residues. CDR3 in amino acids: CASRTSGSNEQYV. CDR3 nucleotides: TGTGCCAGCCGGACTAGCGGGAGTAACGAGCAGTACGTC.

The J gene is TRBJ2-1, the V gene TRBV9, with 8 nucleotides matching TRBD2. V lost 3 bases and J lost 9; bases outside the gene matches: 20. Germline V CDR1 and CDR2: SGDLS, YYNGEE. The CDR3 runs 18 residues. The CDR3 protein is CASSGLPTRLAGYGEQFF. The CDR3 coding sequence is TGTGCCAGCAGCGGCCTTCCCACGAGATTAGCGGGGTACGGTGAGCAGTTCTTC.

V gene TRBV3-1 (or the pseudogene TRBV3-2) combines with J gene TRBJ2-1; 8 bases line up with TRBD1. This CDR3 has 13 residues. J gave up 10 bases and V 6 bases, and 8 bases lay outside the gene matches. Germline CDR1 and CDR2: LGHDT and YNNKEL (reference sequence). In nucleotides, the CDR3 is TGTGCCAGCAGGCGACAGGGGACCGGAGAGCAGTTCTTC. It encodes CASRRQGTGEQFF.

This clone was picked up one time. The chain joins TRBV7-2 to TRBJ2-7; 10 bases map to TRBD1. V shed 5 bases, J shed 5 bases, and the junction held 18 bases outside the gene matches. The germline CDR1 and CDR2 sequences are SGHTA and FQGNSA. This CDR3 has 18 residues. Written as DNA, the CDR3 is TGTGCCAGCAGCCCCCGGGACAGGGGTATCCCTCGCGACCACGAGCAGTACTTC. It translates to CASSPRDRGIPRDHEQYF. The whole variable domain, filled in from reference TRBV7-2 and TRBJ2-7, reads GAGVSQSPSNKVTEKGKDVELRCDPISGHTALYWYRQSLGQGLEFLIYFQGNSAPDKSGLPSDRFSAERTGGSVSTLTIQRTQQEDSAVYLCASSPRDRGIPRDHEQYFGPGTRLTVT.

The chain joins TRBV3-1 (or the pseudogene TRBV3-2) to TRBJ1-2; no clear D gene. There are 13 residues in the CDR3. Germline loops: CDR1 LGHDT, CDR2 YNNKEL (reference sequence). V shed 1 base and J shed 2 bases, with 5 bases lying between them. The CDR3 region is CASSQVQNYGYTF. Here the CDR3 DNA reads TGTGCCAGCAGCCAAGTACAGAACTATGGCTACACCTTC.

This chain connects TRBV25-1 to TRBJ2-2, with TRBD2 identical over 12 bases. The CDR3 totals 17 residues. CDR1 MGHDK and CDR2 SYGVNS come from the germline V gene. Losses at the gene ends were 1 base for V and 6 bases for J; bases not matched to a gene: 6. The CDR3 region is CASSESRLAGVAGELFF. The CDR3 DNA is TGTGCCAGCAGTGAATCGAGACTAGCGGGGGTCGCCGGGGAGCTGTTTTTT. The full variable domain, its missing parts supplied by reference TRBV25-1 and TRBJ2-2, is EADIYQTPRYLVIGTGKKITLECSQTMGHDKMYWYQQDPGMELHLIHYSYGVNSTEKGDLSSESTVSRIRTEHFPLTLESARPSHTSQYLCASSESRLAGVAGELFFGEGSRLTVL.

This clone was picked up a small number of times. This chain links TRBV14 with TRBJ1-1, with D hard to call. CDR1 is SGHDN, CDR2 FVKESK, per germline. V lost 1 base and J 2 bases, leaving 8 bases between the germline ends. This CDR3 spans 14 amino acids. The CDR3 region has the DNA TGTGCCAGCAGCCAAGTATCGGGTAACACTGAAGCTTTCTTT. Translated, it gives CASSQVSGNTEAFF.

The rearrangement links TRBV18 to TRBJ1-1; TRBD1 agrees at 7 bases. With V trimmed by 5 bases and J by 3 bases, 3 bases remained unmatched. The CDR3 consists of 13 residues. Per the germline V gene, CDR1 is KGHSH and CDR2 is LQKENI. The CDR3 DNA sequence: TGTGCCAGCTCATCCGACAGGGACACTGAAGCTTTCTTT. This translates into CASSSDRDTEAFF.

The V and J genes are TRBV5-5 and TRBJ1-1; unclear D gene. CDR1 is SGHKS, CDR2 YYEKEE, per germline (reference sequence). The length of the CDR3 is 15 residues. V was shortened by 7 bases and J by 4 bases, with 20 bases between the two germline ends. The DNA for the CDR3 is TGTGCCAGCCGGCGGTCGACCGAATCCGTCACTGAAGCTTTCTTT. Its translation: CASRRSTESVTEAFF.

This rearrangement joins TRBV7-9 to TRBJ2-1; D is undetermined. Germline V CDR1 and CDR2: SEHNR, FQNEAQ (reference sequence). V lost 5 bases, J lost 0 bases, and 11 bases lay in between. CDR3 length: 15 residues. CDR3 sequence reads: CASSHNYNSYNEQFF. CDR3 nucleotides: TGTGCCAGCAGCCATAACTACAACTCCTACAATGAGCAGTTCTTC.

CDR3 sequence reads: CARCFGGRGAGELFF. The CDR3 region has the DNA TGTGCCCGCTGCTTCGGGGGCCGGGGGGCCGGGGAGCTGTTTTTT. The J gene is TRBJ2-2, the V gene TRBV11-3; D might be TRBD2 (7 bases). The CDR3 is 15 residues long. With 11 bases removed from V and 6 bases from J, the gap between germline ends came to 22 bases. Germline assignment: CDR1 SGHNT and CDR2 YENEEA.

J is TRBJ1-6 and V is TRBV3-1 (or the pseudogene TRBV3-2), with D perhaps matching TRBD1 (6 bases). Germline-derived CDR1 and CDR2 are LGHDT and YNNKEL (reference sequence). The ends were cut back, 2 bases at V and 7 bases at J, with 12 bases in the middle. The CDR3 has 15 residues. This CDR3 reads CASSQRDRRNSPLHF. CDR3 DNA sequence: TGTGCCAGCAGCCAACGAGACAGGAGGAATTCACCCCTCCACTTT.

This clone was detected only a few times. The chain combines TRBV5-1 with TRBJ1-2; TRBD1 matches at 7 bases. The germline V gene has CDR1 SGHRS and CDR2 YFSETQ. This CDR3 comprises 14 residues. Trimming cost V 3 bases and J 6 bases; bases outside gene matches: 8. The CDR3 loop reads CASSSSTGIDGYTF. CDR3 in DNA: TGCGCCAGCAGCTCCTCGACAGGGATTGATGGCTACACCTTC.

This chain uses TRBV6-6 with TRBJ1-1; possibly TRBD1 for D (5 bases). The germline V gene encodes CDR1 MNHNY and CDR2 SVGAGI (reference sequence). There are 15 residues in the CDR3. V lost 5 bases, J lost 3 bases, and 16 bases lay in between. The CDR3 protein is CASSRSGVGDTEAFF. CDR3 nucleotides: TGTGCCAGCAGTCGTTCGGGGGTGGGTGACACTGAAGCTTTCTTT.

The J gene is TRBJ1-3, the V gene TRBV29-1; D unresolved. CDR3 size: 13 residues. The V end lost 4 bases, the J end lost 0 bases, and 7 bases lay between the germline ends. Germline V lookup: CDR1 SQVTM, CDR2 ANQGSEA. CDR3 nucleotides: TGCAGCGTTGTGAGCCTCTCTGGAAACACCATATATTTT. This sequence encodes CSVVSLSGNTIYF.

The rearrangement joins TRBV6-5 to TRBJ2-7; 13 bases fit TRBD2. V shed 5 bases and J 7 bases; nucleotides not matched to a gene: 8. The germline gives CDR1 MNHEY, CDR2 SVGAGI. This CDR3 has 15 residues. The CDR3 sequence: CASSPGLAGVGEQYV. The CDR3 nucleotides read TGTGCCAGCAGTCCCGGACTAGCGGGAGTGGGTGAGCAGTACGTC.

The chain recombines TRBV7-2 with TRBJ1-2; no firm D call. The CDR3 runs 14 residues. Germline V CDR1 and CDR2: SGHTA, FQGNSA. The ends were cut back, 5 bases at V and 7 bases at J, with 17 bases in the middle. DNA for the CDR3: TGTGCCAGCAGCCCCCGGTTGAGGGCCGCTGGCTACACCTTC. Its protein is CASSPRLRAAGYTF.

The gene calls are TRBV9 and TRBJ2-1; 10 bases align to TRBD2. This CDR3 comprises 15 residues. CDR1 and CDR2 (germline): SGDLS, YYNGEE. V shed 4 bases and J 4 bases; nucleotides not matched to a gene: 5. The CDR3, as DNA: TGTGCCAGCAGCCCCAGCGGGGGGGCTTACAATGAGCAGTTCTTC. Protein sequence: CASSPSGGAYNEQFF.

This clone was seen a single time. The CDR3 sequence: CASSSLMHEQFF. DNA of the CDR3: TGTGCCAGTAGTTCTCTAATGCATGAGCAGTTCTTC. The chain joins TRBV19 to TRBJ2-1; D call uncertain. CDR1 and CDR2 from the germline V gene are LNHDA and SQIVND (reference sequence). The CDR3 contains 12 residues. V dropped 5 bases and J dropped 8 bases, with 10 bases sitting between them.

The V and J genes are TRBV4-1 and TRBJ1-2, with 8 bases that match TRBD1. Germline lookup yields CDR1 MGHRA and CDR2 YSYEKL. The CDR3 has 15 residues. The V segment lost 1 base and the J segment 2 bases; nucleotides outside the gene matches: 3. The CDR3 sequence: CASSQAAGGNYGYTF. CDR3 DNA: TGCGCCAGCAGCCAAGCTGCAGGGGGCAACTATGGCTACACCTTC.